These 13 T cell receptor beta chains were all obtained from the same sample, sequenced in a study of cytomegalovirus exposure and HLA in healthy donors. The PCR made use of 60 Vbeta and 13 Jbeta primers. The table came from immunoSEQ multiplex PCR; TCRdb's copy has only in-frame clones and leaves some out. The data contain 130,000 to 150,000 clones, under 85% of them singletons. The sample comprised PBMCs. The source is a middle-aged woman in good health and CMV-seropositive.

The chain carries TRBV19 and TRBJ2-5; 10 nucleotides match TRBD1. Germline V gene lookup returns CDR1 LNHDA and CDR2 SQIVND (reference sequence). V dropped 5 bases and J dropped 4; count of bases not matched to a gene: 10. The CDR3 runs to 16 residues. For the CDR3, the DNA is TGTGCCAGTAGTCCGCGGACAGGGGGGAGCATAGAGACCCAGTACTTC. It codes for CASSPRTGGSIETQYF.

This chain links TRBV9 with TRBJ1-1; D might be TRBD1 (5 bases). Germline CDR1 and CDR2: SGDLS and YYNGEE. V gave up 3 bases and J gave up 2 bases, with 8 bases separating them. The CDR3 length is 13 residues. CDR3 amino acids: CASSGGVNTEAFF. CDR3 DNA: TGTGCCAGCAGCGGGGGGGTAAACACTGAAGCTTTCTTT.

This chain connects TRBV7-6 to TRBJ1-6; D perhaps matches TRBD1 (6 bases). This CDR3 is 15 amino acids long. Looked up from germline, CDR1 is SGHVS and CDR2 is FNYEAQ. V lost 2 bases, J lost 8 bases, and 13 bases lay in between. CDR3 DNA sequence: TGTGCCAGCAGCTTAAGGACAGCTGTCGATTCACCCCTCCACTTT. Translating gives CASSLRTAVDSPLHF.

CDR3: CASTKTSGGSRDTQYF. The CDR3 region has the DNA TGTGCCAGCACCAAGACTAGCGGGGGATCGCGCGATACGCAGTATTTT. The chain recombines TRBV2 with TRBJ2-3; 12 nucleotides line up with TRBD2. The V gene's germline CDR1 is SNHLY and CDR2 FYNNEI. There are 16 residues in the CDR3. V shed 7 bases and J 6 bases; nucleotides not matched to a gene: 11.

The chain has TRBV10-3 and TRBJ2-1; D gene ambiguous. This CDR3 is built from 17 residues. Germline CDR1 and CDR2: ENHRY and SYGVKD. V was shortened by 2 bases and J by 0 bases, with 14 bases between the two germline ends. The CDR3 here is CAISEPQVVGSYNEQFF. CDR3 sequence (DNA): TGTGCCATCAGTGAGCCCCAGGTCGTGGGCTCCTACAATGAGCAGTTCTTC.

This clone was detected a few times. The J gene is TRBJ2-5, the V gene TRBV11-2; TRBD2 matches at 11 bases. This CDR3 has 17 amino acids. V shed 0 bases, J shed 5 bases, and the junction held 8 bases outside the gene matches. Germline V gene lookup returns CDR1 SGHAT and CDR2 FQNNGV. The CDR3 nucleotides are TGTGCCAGCAGCTTAGAGCGTCTAGCGGGGGGCGGGGAGACCCAGTACTTC. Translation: CASSLERLAGGGETQYF.

The CDR3 DNA follows: TGTGCCAGCAGCCAACGGGTCACGAACACTGAAGCTTTCTTT. This gives the protein CASSQRVTNTEAFF. The chain employs TRBV4-2 and TRBJ1-1; no reliable D call. CDR1 and CDR2 from the germline V gene are LGHNA and YNFKEQ. CDR3 size: 14 residues. V gave up 2 bases and J gave up 1 base, with 8 bases separating them.

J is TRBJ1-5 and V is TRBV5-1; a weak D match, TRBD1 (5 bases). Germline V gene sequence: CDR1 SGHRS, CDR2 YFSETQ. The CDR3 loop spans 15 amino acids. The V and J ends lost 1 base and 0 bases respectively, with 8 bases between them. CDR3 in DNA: TGCGCCAGCAGCTTGTCAGGGATTAGCAATCAGCCCCAGCATTTT. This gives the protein CASSLSGISNQPQHF.

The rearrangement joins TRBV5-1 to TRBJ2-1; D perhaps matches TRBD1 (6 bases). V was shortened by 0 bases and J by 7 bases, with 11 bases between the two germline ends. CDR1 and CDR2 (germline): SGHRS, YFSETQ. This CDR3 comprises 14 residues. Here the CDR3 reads CASSLGDRTNEQFF. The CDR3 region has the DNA TGCGCCAGCAGCTTGGGAGACAGGACTAATGAGCAGTTCTTC.

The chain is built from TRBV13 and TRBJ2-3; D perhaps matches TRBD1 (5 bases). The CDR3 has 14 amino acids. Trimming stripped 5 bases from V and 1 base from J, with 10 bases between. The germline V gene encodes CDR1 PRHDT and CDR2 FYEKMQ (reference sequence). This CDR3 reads CASSPTTGTDTQYF. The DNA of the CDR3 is TGTGCCAGCAGCCCAACGACAGGCACAGATACGCAGTATTTT.

CDR3 DNA sequence: TGTGCCAGCAGTGGGGGAGGGACAGGGAACACCGGGGAGCTGTTTTTT. Translated: CASSGGGTGNTGELFF. V and J are TRBV25-1 and TRBJ2-2; possibly TRBD1 for D (8 bases). CDR1 is MGHDK and CDR2 is SYGVNS in the germline V gene. Trimming left V 4 bases short and J 1 base short, with 13 bases between. CDR3 length: 16 amino acids.

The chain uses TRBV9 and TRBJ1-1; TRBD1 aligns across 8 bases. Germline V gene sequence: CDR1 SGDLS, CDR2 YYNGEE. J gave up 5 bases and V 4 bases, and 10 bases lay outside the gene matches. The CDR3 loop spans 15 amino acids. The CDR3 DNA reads TGTGCCAGCAGCATCTCGGGACAGGCGGGGACTGAAGCTTTCTTT. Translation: CASSISGQAGTEAFF.

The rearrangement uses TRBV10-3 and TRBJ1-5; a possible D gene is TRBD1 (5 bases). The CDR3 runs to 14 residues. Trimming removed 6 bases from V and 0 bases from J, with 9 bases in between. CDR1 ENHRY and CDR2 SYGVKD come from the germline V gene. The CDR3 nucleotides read TGTGCCATCAGCCCGACAGTTAGCAATCAGCCCCAGCATTTT. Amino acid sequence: CAISPTVSNQPQHF.